This T cell receptor (beta chain) appears in the sequencing data of a study of OX40 agonist ivuxolimab in advanced cancers. Study in general: Patients were treated with ivuxolimab, an agonistic anti-OX40 (CD134) antibody. Every 2 weeks, ivuxolimab was infused into the patients intravenously at between 0.01 and 10 mg/kg.

The CDR3 spans 15 residues. Germline CDR1 SGHRS, CDR2 YFSETQ. V lost 0 bases and J lost 2, with 9 bases in between. Using immunoSEQ multiplex PCR, the repertoire was profiled, and TCRdb retains in-frame clones only, with some absent. The table shows under 20,000 clones, with about 89% occurring only once. The receptor's source is an adult with an advanced solid tumor such as melanoma, head and neck, liver or kidney cancer. The sample was CD4+ or CD8+ T cells sorted from blood, taken in a trial of the OX40 agonist ivuxolimab. This chain links TRBV5-1 with TRBJ1-3; D is perhaps TRBD1 (6 bases). CDR3 in amino acids: CASSLEGDPGNTIYF. The CDR3 coding sequence is TGCGCCAGCAGCTTGGAGGGGGACCCTGGAAACACCATATATTTT.